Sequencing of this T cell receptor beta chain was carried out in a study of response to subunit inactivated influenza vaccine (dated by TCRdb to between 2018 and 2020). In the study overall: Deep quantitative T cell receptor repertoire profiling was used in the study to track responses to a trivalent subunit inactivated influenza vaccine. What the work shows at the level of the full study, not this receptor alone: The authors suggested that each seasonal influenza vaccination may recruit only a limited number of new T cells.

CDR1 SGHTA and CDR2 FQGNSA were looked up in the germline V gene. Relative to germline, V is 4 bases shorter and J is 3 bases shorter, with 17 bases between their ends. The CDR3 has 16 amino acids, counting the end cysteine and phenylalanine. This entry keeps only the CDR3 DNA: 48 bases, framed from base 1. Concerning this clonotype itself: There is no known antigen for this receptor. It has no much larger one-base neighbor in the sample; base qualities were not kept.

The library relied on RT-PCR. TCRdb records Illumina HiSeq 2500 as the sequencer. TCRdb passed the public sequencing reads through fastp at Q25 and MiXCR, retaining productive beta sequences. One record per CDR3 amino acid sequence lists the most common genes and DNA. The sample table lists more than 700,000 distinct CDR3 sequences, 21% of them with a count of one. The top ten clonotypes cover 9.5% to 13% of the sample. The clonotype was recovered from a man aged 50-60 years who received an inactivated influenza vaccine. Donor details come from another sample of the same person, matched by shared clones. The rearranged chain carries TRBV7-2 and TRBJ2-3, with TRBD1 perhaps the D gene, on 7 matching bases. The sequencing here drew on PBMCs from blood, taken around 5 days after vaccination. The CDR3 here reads CASSSRRGAGTDTQYF. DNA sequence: TGTGCCAGCAGCTCCCGCAGGGGGGCTGGGACAGATACGCAGTATTTT.